The clone carrying this T cell receptor beta chain was observed a few times. Its specificity is not known. These data are taken from a study of cytomegalovirus exposure and HLA in healthy donors. Study summary: An early data release held 79 million or so unique TCRs from HLA-typed donors. Study-wide results and caveats: Researchers reported from a later analysis that most CMV-associated TCR beta chains appeared HLA-restricted.

The CDR3 is 14 residues long. Trimming cost V 5 bases and J 4 bases, with 11 bases left between them. Germline V CDR1 and CDR2: SGHAT, FQNNGV. The study ran its PCR with 60 Vbeta and 13 Jbeta primers. Using immunoSEQ multiplex PCR, the repertoire was profiled, and TCRdb retains in-frame clones only, with some absent. The sample has about 170,000 clones, about four fifths seen once; the top ten hold 1%. Donors likely had unrecorded immune exposures despite being nominally healthy when sampled. The chain carries TRBV11-2 and TRBJ1-4; D possibly corresponds to TRBD1 (5 bases). Material for sequencing was PBMCs. The TCR originated in a woman in her forties or fifties in good health and CMV-seropositive. The CDR3 loop is CASSLIGGNEKLFF. In nucleotides, the CDR3 is TGTGCCAGCAGCCTGATCGGGGGTAATGAAAAACTGTTTTTT. The full variable domain, its missing parts supplied by reference TRBV11-2 and TRBJ1-4, is EAGVAQSPRYKIIEKRQSVAFWCNPISGHATLYWYQQILGQGPKLLIQFQNNGVVDDSQLPKDRFSAERLKGVDSTLKIQPAKLEDSAVYLCASSLIGGNEKLFFGSGTQLSVL.